This is a list of T cell receptor beta chains from one sample in a study of T cell repertoires in cytomegalovirus infection. One entry per CDR3 protein, called by TCRdb with MiXCR from the reads. The repertoire holds under 800,000 distinct CDR3 sequences, with more than 20% as singletons. Sequencing input: CD8+ T cells from PBMCs. These TCRs come from a human donor in good health (CMV status not recorded). Some clones in this sample may be carry-over from other donors' samples. The CDR3 runs from the conserved cysteine through the conserved F or W. D genes are given only for firm matches. Some rows have no size entry. The others give once, few or many, or a class for an expanded clone.

V gene	clone size	D gene	J gene	CDR3 protein	CDR3 DNA
TRBV7-6	many	TRBD1	TRBJ1-5	CASSLEASGTGNQPQHF	TGTGCCAGCAGCTTAGAGGCCTCCGGGACAGGGAATCAGCCCCAGCATTTT
TRBV7-2	many	NA	TRBJ1-1	CASSSDGTEAFF	TGTGCCAGCAGCTCCGACGGCACTGAAGCTTTCTTT
TRBV7-6	NA	NA	TRBJ2-5	CASSLGRWETQYF	TGTGCCAGCAGCTTAGGGAGATGGGAGACCCAGTACTTC
TRBV28	few	NA	TRBJ1-5	CASSRLRDTNQPQHF	TGTGCCAGCAGTCGCTTGCGGGACACCAATCAGCCCCAGCATTTT
TRBV29-1	NA	NA	TRBJ1-2	CSVPKGADYGYTF	TGCAGCGTCCCCAAGGGCGCCGACTATGGCTACACCTTC
TRBV6-8	NA	TRBD2	TRBJ2-5	CASSYSDFFWTSGGAIETQYF	TGTGCCAGCAGTTACTCCGACTTTTTCTGGACTAGCGGGGGAGCCATAGAGACCCAGTACTTC
TRBV6-6	few	NA	TRBJ2-2	CASSYSRGSRASGTGELFF	TGTGCCAGCAGTTACTCGAGGGGGTCGAGGGCTAGTGGGACCGGGGAGCTGTTTTTT
TRBV7-9	NA	TRBD1	TRBJ2-3	CASSSPTDRGGPDTQYF	TGTGCCAGCAGCTCTCCGACGGACAGGGGTGGCCCAGATACGCAGTATTTT
TRBV7-9	NA	TRBD2	TRBJ2-1	CASSPTSGGFSSYNEQFF	TGTGCCAGCAGCCCTACTAGCGGGGGTTTTAGCTCCTACAATGAGCAGTTCTTC
TRBV29-1	NA	TRBD1	TRBJ1-5	CSVEADRFVASKDQPQHF	TGCAGCGTTGAAGCGGACAGGTTCGTCGCGAGTAAGGATCAGCCCCAGCATTTT
TRBV2	few	TRBD2	TRBJ2-1	CASSSGTSEQFF	TGTGCCAGCAGTTCCGGGACTAGTGAGCAGTTCTTC
TRBV9	NA	NA	TRBJ1-4	CASSIEGRTNEKLFF	TGTGCCAGCAGCATAGAGGGCAGAACCAATGAAAAACTGTTTTTT
TRBV2	NA	NA	TRBJ1-2	CASSVGAPGYTF	TGTGCCAGCAGTGTGGGGGCACCTGGCTACACCTTC
TRBV7-9	many	NA	TRBJ2-7	CASSFRRDVVTYEQYF	TGTGCCAGCAGCTTTCGCCGGGACGTTGTTACCTACGAGCAGTACTTC
TRBV20-1	NA	TRBD2	TRBJ2-1	CSAGGPIAGAYVNDNEQFF	TGCAGTGCCGGAGGGCCCATAGCGGGGGCCTACGTTAATGACAATGAGCAGTTCTTC
TRBV20-1	few	NA	TRBJ1-5	CSARRRVDIGQPQHF	TGCAGTGCTAGAAGGAGGGTTGATATTGGTCAGCCCCAGCATTTT
TRBV7-8	NA	NA	TRBJ2-2	CASSHAGGPGTGELFF	TGTGCCAGCAGCCACGCCGGGGGGCCGGGCACCGGGGAGCTGTTTTTT
TRBV5-6	NA	TRBD2	TRBJ2-6	CASSPGLAGGPGANVLTF	TGTGCCAGCAGCCCCGGACTAGCGGGGGGGCCCGGGGCCAACGTCCTGACTTTC
TRBV7-2	NA	NA	TRBJ1-4	CASSSNRDALYF	TGTGCCAGCAGCTCTAACAGGGATGCACTGTATTTT
TRBV20-1	few	TRBD2	TRBJ2-1	CSAREGSSYNEQFF	TGCAGTGCCCGGGAGGGGAGTTCCTACAATGAGCAGTTCTTC
TRBV14	few	NA	TRBJ1-6	CASSQVWSDIHF	TGTGCCAGCAGCCAAGTGTGGTCGGACATCCACTTT
TRBV29-1	NA	NA	TRBJ2-3	CSVEIWAGVEGTDTQYF	TGCAGCGTTGAAATATGGGCCGGAGTGGAAGGGACAGATACGCAGTATTTT
TRBV19	NA	NA	TRBJ1-1	CATAHIQSTEAFF	TGTGCCACCGCCCACATCCAGTCCACTGAAGCTTTCTTT
TRBV4-3	NA	NA	TRBJ1-1	CASSQDRLNTEAFF	TGCGCCAGCAGCCAAGACCGTCTTAACACTGAAGCTTTCTTT
TRBV18	few	NA	TRBJ1-1	CASSPRQRAPGTEAFF	TGTGCCAGCTCACCAAGACAACGGGCTCCGGGCACTGAAGCTTTCTTT
TRBV6-5	NA	NA	TRBJ2-5	CASSPGGGQQETQYF	TGTGCCAGCAGTCCTGGGGGGGGACAGCAAGAGACCCAGTACTTC
TRBV5-5	NA	TRBD2	TRBJ2-2	CTSSPSLAGGLVIGELFF	TGTACCAGCAGCCCCTCGCTAGCGGGGGGGCTGGTTATCGGGGAGCTGTTTTTT
TRBV6-2/TRBV6-3	many	TRBD2	TRBJ2-1	CASTLLAGGPNEQFF	TGTGCCAGCACCCTACTAGCGGGGGGGCCCAATGAGCAGTTCTTC
TRBV23-1	NA	NA	TRBJ2-2	CASSQYRGQGCIETGELFF	TGCGCCAGCAGTCAATACCGTGGGCAGGGGTGTATTGAGACCGGGGAGCTGTTTTTT
TRBV20-1	NA	NA	TRBJ1-1	CSAALWTDTNTEAFF	TGCAGTGCAGCTTTATGGACAGACACGAACACTGAAGCTTTCTTT
TRBV29-1	few	NA	TRBJ2-3	CSVERQGDTQYF	TGCAGCGTTGAAAGGCAGGGCGATACGCAGTATTTT
TRBV28	NA	NA	TRBJ1-2	CAGQNRDTPNYGYTF	TGTGCCGGACAGAATAGGGACACCCCTAACTATGGCTACACCTTC
TRBV12-5	NA	TRBD1	TRBJ2-1	CVSGSNRGNEQFF	TGTGTTAGTGGTTCCAACAGGGGCAATGAGCAGTTCTTC
TRBV7-6	many	NA	TRBJ2-5	CASSRIGETQYF	TGTGCCAGCAGCAGGATAGGGGAGACCCAGTACTTC
TRBV24-1	many	TRBD1	TRBJ2-1	CATSDSYRDRGHNEQFF	TGTGCCACCAGTGATTCCTACCGGGACAGGGGCCACAATGAGCAGTTCTTC
TRBV14	few	TRBD1	TRBJ2-1	CASSHLQGEQFF	TGTGCCAGCAGCCATTTACAGGGGGAGCAGTTCTTC
TRBV6-5	NA	TRBD2	TRBJ2-7	CASRGQEGLAGAYEQYF	TGTGCCAGCAGGGGCCAAGAGGGACTAGCGGGGGCATACGAGCAGTACTTC
TRBV12-3/TRBV12-4	few	TRBD1	TRBJ2-2	CASSSTGVGTGELFF	TGTGCCAGCAGTTCGACAGGGGTTGGAACCGGGGAGCTGTTTTTT
TRBV7-6	many	NA	TRBJ2-1	CASSGGTPPYNEQFF	TGTGCCAGCAGCGGTGGGACACCTCCCTACAATGAGCAGTTCTTC
TRBV6-5	few	TRBD1	TRBJ1-2	CASSYGTGIGYTF	TGTGCCAGCAGTTACGGGACAGGGATCGGCTACACCTTC